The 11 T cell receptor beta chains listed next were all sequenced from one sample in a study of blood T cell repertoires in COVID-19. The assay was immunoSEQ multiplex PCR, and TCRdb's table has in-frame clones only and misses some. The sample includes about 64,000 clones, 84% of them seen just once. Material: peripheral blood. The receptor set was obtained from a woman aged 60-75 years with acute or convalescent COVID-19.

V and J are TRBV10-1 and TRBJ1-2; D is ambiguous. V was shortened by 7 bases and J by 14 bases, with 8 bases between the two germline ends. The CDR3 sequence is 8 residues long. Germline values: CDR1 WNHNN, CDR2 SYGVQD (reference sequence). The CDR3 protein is CASNPGTF. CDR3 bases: TGCGCCAGCAATCCGGGAACCTTC.

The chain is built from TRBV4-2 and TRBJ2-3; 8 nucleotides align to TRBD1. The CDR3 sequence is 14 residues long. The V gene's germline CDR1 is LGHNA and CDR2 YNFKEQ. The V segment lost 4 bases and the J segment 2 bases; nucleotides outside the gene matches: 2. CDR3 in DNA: TGTGCCAGCAGCCCGGGACAGGCCACAGATACGCAGTATTTT. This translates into CASSPGQATDTQYF.

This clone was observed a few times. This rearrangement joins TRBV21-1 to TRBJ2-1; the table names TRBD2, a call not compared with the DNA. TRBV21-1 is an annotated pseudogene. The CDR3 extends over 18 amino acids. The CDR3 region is CASRKVSGGESSYNEQFF. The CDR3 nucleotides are TGTGCCAGCAGAAAAGTTTCGGGGGGGGAAAGCTCCTACAATGAGCAGTTCTTC.

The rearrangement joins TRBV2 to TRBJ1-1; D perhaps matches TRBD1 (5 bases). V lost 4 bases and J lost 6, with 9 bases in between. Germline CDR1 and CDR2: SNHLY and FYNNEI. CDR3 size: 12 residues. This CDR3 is CASSAGGAEAFF. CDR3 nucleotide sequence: TGTGCCAGCAGTGCTGGGGGGGCTGAAGCTTTCTTT.

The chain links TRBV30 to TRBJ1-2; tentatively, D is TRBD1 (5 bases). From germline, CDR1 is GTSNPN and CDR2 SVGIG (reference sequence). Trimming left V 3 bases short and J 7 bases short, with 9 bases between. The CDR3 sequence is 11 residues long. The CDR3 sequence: CAWRGLGGYTF. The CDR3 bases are TGTGCCTGGAGGGGGCTGGGTGGCTACACCTTC.

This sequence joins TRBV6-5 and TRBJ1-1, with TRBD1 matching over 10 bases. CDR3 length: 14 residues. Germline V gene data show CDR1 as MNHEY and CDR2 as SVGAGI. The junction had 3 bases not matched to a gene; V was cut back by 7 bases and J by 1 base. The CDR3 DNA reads TGTGCCAGCAACGGACAGGGGGGGAACACTGAAGCTTTCTTT. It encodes CASNGQGGNTEAFF.

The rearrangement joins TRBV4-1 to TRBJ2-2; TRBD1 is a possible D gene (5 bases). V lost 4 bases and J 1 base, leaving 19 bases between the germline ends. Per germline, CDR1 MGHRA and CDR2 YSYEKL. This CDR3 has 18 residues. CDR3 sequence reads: CASSRQLQGAGNTGELFF. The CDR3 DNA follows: TGCGCCAGCAGCCGACAACTTCAAGGGGCTGGGAACACCGGGGAGCTGTTTTTT.

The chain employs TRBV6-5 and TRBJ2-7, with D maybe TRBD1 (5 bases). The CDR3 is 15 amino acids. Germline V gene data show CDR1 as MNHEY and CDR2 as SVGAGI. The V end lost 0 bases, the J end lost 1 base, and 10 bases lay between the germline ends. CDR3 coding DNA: TGTGCCAGCAGTTACTCCCCGGCAGGGTCCTACGAGCAGTACTTC. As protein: CASSYSPAGSYEQYF.

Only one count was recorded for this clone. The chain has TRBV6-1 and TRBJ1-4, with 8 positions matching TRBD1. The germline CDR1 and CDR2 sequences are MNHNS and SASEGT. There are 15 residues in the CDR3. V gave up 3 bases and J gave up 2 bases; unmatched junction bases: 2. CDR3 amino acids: CASSENRGTNEKLFF. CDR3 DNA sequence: TGTGCCAGCAGTGAGAACAGGGGGACTAATGAAAAACTGTTTTTT.

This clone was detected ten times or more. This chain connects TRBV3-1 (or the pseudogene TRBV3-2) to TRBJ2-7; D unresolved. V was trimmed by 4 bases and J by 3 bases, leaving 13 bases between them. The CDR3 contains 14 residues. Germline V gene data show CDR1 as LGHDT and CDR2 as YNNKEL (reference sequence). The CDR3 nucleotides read TGTGCCAGCAGCCCCCGCCTCGGTGGCTACGAGCAGTACTTC. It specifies CASSPRLGGYEQYF.

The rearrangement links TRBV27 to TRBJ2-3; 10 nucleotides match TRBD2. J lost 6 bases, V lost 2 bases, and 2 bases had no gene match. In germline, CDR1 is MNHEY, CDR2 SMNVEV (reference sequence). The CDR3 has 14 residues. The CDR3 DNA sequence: TGTGCCAGCAGTTTACTAGCGGGGGTGGATACGCAGTATTTT. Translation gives CASSLLAGVDTQYF.